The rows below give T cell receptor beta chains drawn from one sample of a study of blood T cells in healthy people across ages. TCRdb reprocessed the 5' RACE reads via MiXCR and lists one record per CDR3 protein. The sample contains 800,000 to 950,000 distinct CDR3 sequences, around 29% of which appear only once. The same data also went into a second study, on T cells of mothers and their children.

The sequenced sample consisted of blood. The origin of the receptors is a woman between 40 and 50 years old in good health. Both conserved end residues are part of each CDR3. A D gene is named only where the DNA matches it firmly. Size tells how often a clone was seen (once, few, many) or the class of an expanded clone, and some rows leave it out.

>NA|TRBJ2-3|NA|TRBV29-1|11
CSAENTDTQYF
TGCAGCGCAGAGAACACAGATACGCAGTATTTT
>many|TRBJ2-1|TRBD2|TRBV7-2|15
CASSSTGTSGNEQFF
TGTGCCAGCAGCTCTACCGGGACTAGCGGCAATGAGCAGTTCTTC
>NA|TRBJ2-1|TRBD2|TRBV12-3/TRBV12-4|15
CASRWSGVSYNEQFF
TGTGCCAGCAGATGGAGCGGGGTTTCCTACAATGAGCAGTTCTTC
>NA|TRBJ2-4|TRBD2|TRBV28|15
CASSRTSGGPLEQYF
TGTGCCAGCAGCCGCACTAGCGGGGGGCCCTTAGAGCAGTACTTC
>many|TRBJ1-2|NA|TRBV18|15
CASSLEPGFNYGYTF
TGTGCCAGCTCACTCGAACCGGGATTTAACTATGGCTACACCTTC
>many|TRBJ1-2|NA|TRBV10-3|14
CAISGRTASYGYTF
TGTGCCATCAGTGGAAGGACCGCCTCCTATGGCTACACCTTC
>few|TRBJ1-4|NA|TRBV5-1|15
CASSLDGAPIEKLFF
TGCGCCAGCAGCTTGGACGGGGCCCCCATTGAAAAACTGTTTTTT
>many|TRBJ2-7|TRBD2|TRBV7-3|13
CASSWDYSYEQYF
TGTGCCAGCAGTTGGGACTACTCCTACGAGCAGTACTTC
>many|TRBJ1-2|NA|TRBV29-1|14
CSVASTSILGGYTF
TGCAGCGTTGCGTCCACCTCTATCTTGGGTGGCTACACCTTC
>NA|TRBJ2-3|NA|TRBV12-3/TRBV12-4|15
CASSLSGGLGDTQYF
TGTGCCAGCAGTTTAAGTGGGGGGCTTGGAGATACGCAGTATTTT
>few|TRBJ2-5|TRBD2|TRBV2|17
CASSDRRGGLNQETQYF
TGTGCCAGCAGTGATAGGCGGGGGGGCCTCAACCAAGAGACCCAGTACTTC
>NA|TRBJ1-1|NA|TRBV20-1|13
CSARVVGLTEAFF
TGCAGTGCTAGAGTAGTAGGGCTTACTGAAGCTTTCTTT
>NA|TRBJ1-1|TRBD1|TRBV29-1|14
CSVNRRQGPVEAFF
TGCAGCGTTAACCGCCGACAGGGGCCCGTTGAAGCTTTCTTT
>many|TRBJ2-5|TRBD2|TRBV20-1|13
CSAGAGGRETQYF
TGCAGTGCCGGAGCGGGGGGCCGGGAGACCCAGTACTTC
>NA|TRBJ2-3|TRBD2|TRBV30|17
CAWTSPGLAGTTDTQYF
TGTGCCTGGACTAGTCCGGGACTAGCGGGGACAACAGATACGCAGTATTTT
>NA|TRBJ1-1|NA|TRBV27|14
CASRRGRIGTEAFF
TGTGCCAGCAGGCGGGGAAGGATAGGGACTGAAGCTTTCTTT
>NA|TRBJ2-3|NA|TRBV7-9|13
CASSQLFTDTQYF
TGTGCCAGCAGCCAACTCTTCACAGATACGCAGTATTTT
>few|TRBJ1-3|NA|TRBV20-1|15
CSAAIGIGSGNTIYF
TGCAGTGCCGCTATTGGGATAGGCTCTGGAAACACCATATATTTT
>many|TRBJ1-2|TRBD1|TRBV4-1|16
CASSQERDRGQRGYTF
TGCGCCAGCAGCCAAGAAAGAGACAGGGGGCAGCGTGGCTACACCTTC
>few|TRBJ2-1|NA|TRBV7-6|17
CASSLASGRYTYNEQFF
TGTGCCAGCAGCTTAGCCTCGGGACGGTATACCTACAATGAGCAGTTCTTC
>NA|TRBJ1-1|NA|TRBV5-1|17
CASSLGGRREMNTEAFF
TGCGCCAGCAGCTTGGGAGGCCGCAGAGAAATGAACACTGAAGCTTTCTTT
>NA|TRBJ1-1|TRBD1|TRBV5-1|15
CASSRQGADNTEAFF
TGCGCCAGCAGCCGACAGGGGGCGGATAACACTGAAGCTTTCTTT
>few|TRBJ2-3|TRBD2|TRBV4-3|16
CASSQDPGSGADTQYF
TGCGCCAGCAGCCAAGATCCGGGTAGCGGGGCAGATACGCAGTATTTT
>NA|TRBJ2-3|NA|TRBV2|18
CASTMTLGLARSTDTQYF
TGTGCCAGCACCATGACCCTTGGGCTAGCGAGAAGCACAGATACGCAGTATTTT
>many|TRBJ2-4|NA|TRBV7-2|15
CASSLGLLAKNIQYF
TGTGCCAGCAGCTTAGGGCTGCTAGCCAAAAACATTCAGTACTTC
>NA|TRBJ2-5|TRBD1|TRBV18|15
CASSRRDSEEETQYF
TGTGCCAGCTCCCGCCGGGACAGCGAGGAAGAGACCCAGTACTTC
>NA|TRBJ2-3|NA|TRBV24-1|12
CATSNLGDTQYF
TGTGCCACCAGTAATTTGGGGGATACGCAGTATTTT
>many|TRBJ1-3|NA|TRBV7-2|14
CASVTGPSGNTIYF
TGTGCCAGCGTAACAGGACCCTCTGGAAACACCATATATTTT
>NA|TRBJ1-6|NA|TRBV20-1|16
CSARDEMWGFRSPLHF
TGCAGTGCTAGAGATGAAATGTGGGGGTTTCGGTCACCCCTCCACTTT
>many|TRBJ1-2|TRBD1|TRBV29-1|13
CSVAGQEHYGYTF
TGCAGCGTTGCCGGACAGGAACACTATGGCTACACCTTC
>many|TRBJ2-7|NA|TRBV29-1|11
CSVGGNYEQYF
TGCAGCGTTGGCGGGAACTACGAGCAGTACTTC
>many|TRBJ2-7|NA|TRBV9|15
CASSVDPSVTYEQYF
TGTGCCAGCAGCGTAGATCCTAGCGTAACCTACGAGCAGTACTTC
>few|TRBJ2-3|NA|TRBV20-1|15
CSARKTGPSTDTQYF
TGCAGTGCTAGGAAGACAGGCCCAAGCACAGATACGCAGTATTTT
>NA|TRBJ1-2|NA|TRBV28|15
CASSLTSSGNYGYTF
TGTGCCAGCAGTTTAACGTCCAGCGGAAACTATGGCTACACCTTC
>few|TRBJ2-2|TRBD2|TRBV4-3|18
CASSQDTSGGSNTGELFF
TGCGCCAGCAGCCAGGATACTAGCGGGGGGTCTAACACCGGGGAGCTGTTTTTT
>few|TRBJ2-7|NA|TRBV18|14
CASSPSVGAYEQYF
TGTGCCAGCTCACCCTCGGTAGGGGCCTACGAGCAGTACTTC
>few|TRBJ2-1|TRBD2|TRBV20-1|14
CSAPRGGGNNEQFF
TGCAGTGCCCCGAGGGGCGGGGGGAACAATGAGCAGTTCTTC
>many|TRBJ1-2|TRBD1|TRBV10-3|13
CAIWGGQGYGYTF
TGTGCCATCTGGGGTGGACAGGGCTATGGCTACACCTTC
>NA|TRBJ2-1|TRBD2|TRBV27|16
CASSRLLAGGGNEQFF
TGTGCCAGCTCTCGCCTTCTAGCGGGGGGGGGCAATGAGCAGTTCTTC
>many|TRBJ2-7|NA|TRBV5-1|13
CASRGADSYEQYF
TGCGCCAGCAGAGGGGCTGACTCCTACGAGCAGTACTTC
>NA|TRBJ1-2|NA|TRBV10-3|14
CAIKTPDPNYGYIF
TGTGCCATCAAAACACCGGACCCTAACTATGGCTACATCTTC
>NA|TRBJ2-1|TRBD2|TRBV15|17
CATSRRALAGGHNEQFF
TGTGCCACCAGCAGACGAGCCCTAGCGGGGGGACACAATGAGCAGTTCTTC
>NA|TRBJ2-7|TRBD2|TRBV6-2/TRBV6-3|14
CASSLAGSYNEQYF
TGTGCCTCTTCACTAGCGGGATCCTACAATGAGCAGTACTTC
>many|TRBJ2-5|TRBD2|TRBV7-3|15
CASAPGLLKQETQYF
TGTGCCAGCGCTCCGGGACTACTGAAACAAGAGACCCAGTACTTC
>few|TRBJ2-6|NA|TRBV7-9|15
CASSLKGGGANVLTF
TGTGCCAGCAGCTTAAAGGGTGGTGGGGCCAACGTCCTGACTTTC
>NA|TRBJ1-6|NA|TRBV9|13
CASRETMGSPLHF
TGTGCCAGCAGGGAAACCATGGGTTCACCCCTCCACTTT
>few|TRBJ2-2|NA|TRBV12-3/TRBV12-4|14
CASSFIGFTGELFF
TGTGCCAGCAGTTTCATAGGGTTCACCGGGGAGCTGTTTTTT
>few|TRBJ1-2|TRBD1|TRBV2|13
CASSITGVSGYTF
TGTGCCAGCAGCATTACAGGGGTTTCTGGCTACACCTTC
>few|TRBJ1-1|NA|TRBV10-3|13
CANSNTANTEAFF
TGTGCCAACTCAAATACAGCTAACACTGAAGCTTTCTTT
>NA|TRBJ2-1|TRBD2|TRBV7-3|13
CASSWTSGGEQFF
TGTGCCAGCAGCTGGACTAGCGGGGGCGAGCAGTTCTTC
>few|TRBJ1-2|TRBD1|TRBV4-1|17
CASSQDGSGQGAGGYTF
TGCGCCAGCAGCCAAGACGGCTCGGGGCAGGGGGCTGGTGGCTACACCTTC
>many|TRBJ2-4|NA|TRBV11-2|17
CASSPPWGNAVKNIQYF
TGTGCCAGCAGCCCCCCCTGGGGGAATGCGGTCAAAAACATTCAGTACTTC
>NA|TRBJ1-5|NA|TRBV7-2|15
CASSLAAGSGQPQHF
TGTGCCAGCAGCTTAGCAGCCGGGTCAGGGCAGCCCCAGCATTTT
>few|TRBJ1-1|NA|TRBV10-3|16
CAISERTGGGGTEAFF
TGTGCCATCAGTGAGAGGACGGGGGGAGGAGGCACTGAAGCTTTCTTT
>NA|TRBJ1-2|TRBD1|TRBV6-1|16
CASSDGGTGSNYGYTF
TGTGCCAGCAGTGATGGTGGGACAGGGAGTAACTATGGCTACACCTTC
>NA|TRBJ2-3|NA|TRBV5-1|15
CASSPSVHSTDTQYF
TGCGCCAGCAGCCCCAGCGTACATAGCACAGATACGCAGTATTTT